This passage covers 2 T cell receptor beta chains from one sample sequenced in a study of T-cell reconstitution after alpha-beta-depleted transplantation in children. Unique molecular identifiers were built into the TCRbeta library. TCRdb itself ran the PCR reads through MiXCR, one entry per CDR3 protein. The table lists 350,000 to 400,000 distinct CDR3 sequences, 20% of them singletons. Sequencing was performed on PBMCs from the stem cell graft donor, taken from the stem cell graft. These receptors were taken from a human donor who donated a stem cell graft to a child with acute myeloid leukemia.

This clonotype was seen many times. V usage is TRBV29-1 and J usage is TRBJ2-3, with D tentatively TRBD1 or TRBD2 (5 bases each). Trimming took off 1 base at V and 4 bases at J, with 12 bases between the two ends. The CDR3 is 14 residues long. Germline-derived CDR1 and CDR2 are SQVTM and ANQGSEA. CDR3 bases: TGCAGCGTTGAAGCGAGAGGGGTTCCAGATACGCAGTATTTT. It is translated as CSVEARGVPDTQYF.

V gene TRBV15 combines with J gene TRBJ2-3; D possibly corresponds to TRBD1 (6 bases). Germline V CDR1 and CDR2: LNHNV, YYDKDF (reference sequence). The CDR3 has 15 residues. Deletions cut 3 bases from V and 4 bases from J, with 14 bases between. The CDR3 sequence is CATSSYRVFADTQYF. The CDR3 coding sequence is TGTGCCACCAGCAGTTACAGGGTTTTTGCAGATACGCAGTATTTT.